The 32 T cell receptor beta chains below all came from one sample that was sequenced in a study of a mutant IDH1 vaccine in newly diagnosed glioma. TCRdb keeps only in-frame clones here, not all; method: immunoSEQ multiplex PCR. The sample consists of approximately 12,000 clones, 81% of them appearing once. Time point of the sample: week 47, end of study. Doses comprised 300 ug of mutant IDH1 20-mer peptide each, plus topical imiquimod. Their antigens remain unidentified. Here the sequenced sample was PBMCs, taken from a glioma patient whose treatment included an IDH1 peptide vaccine. The source of these receptors is a man aged 30 to 39 with glioma.

V is TRBV7-6 and J is TRBJ2-3; D tentatively fits TRBD1 or TRBD2 (5 bases each). The CDR3 loop spans 14 amino acids. V shed 5 bases and J shed 6 bases, with 15 bases lying between them. Germline lookup yields CDR1 SGHVS and CDR2 FNYEAQ. The chain's CDR3 is CASSIEARDDTQYF. The CDR3 coding sequence is TGTGCCAGCAGCATAGAGGCCCGGGACGATACGCAGTATTTT.

A few counts support this clone. This chain uses TRBV6-5 with TRBJ1-1; D is unresolved. CDR3 length: 15 amino acids. Trimming removed 7 bases from V and 0 bases from J, with 15 bases in between. The germline gives CDR1 MNHEY, CDR2 SVGAGI. DNA of the CDR3: TGTGCCAGCACCTCCATGGAGGGAGTGAACACTGAAGCTTTCTTT. It yields the protein CASTSMEGVNTEAFF.

The chain couples TRBV19 to TRBJ2-1; the D gene is possibly TRBD1 (6 bases). This CDR3 comprises 16 residues. Between the trimmed V and J ends, which lost 5 bases and 2 bases, there was a span of 16 bases. Germline V lookup: CDR1 LNHDA, CDR2 SQIVND (reference sequence). The CDR3: CASSVGTRNPYNEQFF. CDR3 in DNA: TGTGCCAGTAGTGTCGGGACACGGAACCCCTACAATGAGCAGTTCTTC.

This clone was recorded once. This sequence joins TRBV10-3 and TRBJ1-1; D call uncertain. Germline assignment: CDR1 ENHRY and CDR2 SYGVKD. V lost 6 bases to trimming and J lost 4 bases, with 18 bases between them. This CDR3 is built from 15 residues. CDR3: CAISPPRGKLTEAFF. CDR3 nucleotides: TGTGCCATCAGCCCCCCTAGAGGGAAACTCACTGAAGCTTTCTTT.

The sample holds a few counts of this clone. The chain couples TRBV7-9 to TRBJ2-1, with a tentative D call TRBD1 (5 bases). The germline V gene has CDR1 SEHNR and CDR2 FQNEAQ (reference sequence). The CDR3 is 15 residues long. V lost 6 bases to trimming and J lost 3 bases, with 15 bases between them. The CDR3, as DNA: TGTGCCAGCAGTCCAACAAGGGGCTACTACAATGAGCAGTTCTTC. This codes for CASSPTRGYYNEQFF. The full variable domain, completed using reference TRBV7-9 and TRBJ2-1, is DTGVSQNPRHKITKRGQNVTFRCDPISEHNRLYWYRQTLGQGPEFLTYFQNEAQLEKSRLLSDRFSAERPKGSFSTLEIQRTEQGDSAMYLCASSPTRGYYNEQFFGPGTRLTVL.

The chain couples TRBV18 to TRBJ2-3, with D uncertain. Trimming stripped 2 bases from V and 2 bases from J, with 11 bases between. Per germline, CDR1 KGHSH and CDR2 LQKENI. This CDR3 region has 15 residues. CDR3 residues: CASSPRFRNTDTQYF. CDR3 nucleotide sequence: TGTGCCAGCTCACCAAGATTCCGGAACACAGATACGCAGTATTTT.

This chain connects TRBV7-2 to TRBJ1-2; D ambiguous. Germline V gene sequence: CDR1 SGHTA, CDR2 FQGNSA. The CDR3 loop spans 14 amino acids. Between the trimmed V and J ends, which lost 5 bases and 5 bases, there was a span of 15 bases. The CDR3 reads CASSQPLDAYGYTF. For the CDR3, the DNA is TGTGCCAGCAGCCAACCACTAGACGCGTATGGCTACACCTTC.

V gene TRBV5-1 combines with J gene TRBJ2-5; tentative D call: TRBD1 (5 bases). This CDR3 contains 14 residues. CDR1 is SGHRS, CDR2 YFSETQ, per germline. V shed 1 base and J shed 11 bases, with 18 bases lying between them. The CDR3, as DNA: TGCGCCAGCAGCTTGATGGGGCAGGAAGGCGATCAGTACTTC. The encoded protein is CASSLMGQEGDQYF.

This clone was picked up one time. The chain employs TRBV4-1 and TRBJ2-2, with D perhaps being TRBD1 or TRBD2 (5 bases each). Between the trimmed V and J ends, which lost 3 bases and 2 bases, there was a span of 13 bases. The germline V gene encodes CDR1 MGHRA and CDR2 YSYEKL. CDR3 length: 16 residues. CDR3 DNA sequence: TGCGCCAGCAGCCAGGAGGACACCATTAACACCGGGGAGCTGTTTTTT. Its protein product is CASSQEDTINTGELFF.

The rearrangement links TRBV7-2 to TRBJ2-5; TRBD2 agrees at 8 bases. The germline gives CDR1 SGHTA, CDR2 FQGNSA. The CDR3 sequence is 13 residues long. J gave up 3 bases and V 8 bases, and 5 bases lay outside the gene matches. Here the CDR3 reads CASRTSTKETQYF. DNA for the CDR3: TGTGCCAGCCGGACTAGCACGAAAGAGACCCAGTACTTC. Variable domain in full (rest from reference TRBV7-2 and TRBJ2-5): GAGVSQSPSNKVTEKGKDVELRCDPISGHTALYWYRQSLGQGLEFLIYFQGNSAPDKSGLPSDRFSAERTGGSVSTLTIQRTQQEDSAVYLCASRTSTKETQYFGPGTRLLVL.

The chain combines TRBV15 with TRBJ1-2; 8 nucleotides line up with TRBD1. CDR1 LNHNV and CDR2 YYDKDF come from the germline V gene (reference sequence). This CDR3 is built from 14 residues. V lost 1 base, J lost 6 bases, and 4 bases stayed unmatched. The CDR3 is CATSRVDRADGYTF. CDR3 DNA sequence: TGTGCCACCAGCAGAGTGGACAGGGCGGATGGCTACACCTTC. The full variable domain, rest sourced from reference TRBV15 and TRBJ1-2, is DAMVIQNPRYQVTQFGKPVTLSCSQTLNHNVMYWYQQKSSQAPKLLFHYYDKDFNNEADTPDNFQSRRPNTSFCFLDIRSPGLGDTAMYLCATSRVDRADGYTFGSGTRLTVV.

The V and J genes are TRBV9 and TRBJ2-5, with a tentative D call TRBD1 (5 bases). Trimming shortened V by 0 bases and J by 5 bases, and 14 bases separated the two germline ends. Germline V gives CDR1 SGDLS, CDR2 YYNGEE. This CDR3 contains 15 residues. The CDR3 sequence is CASSVAGQVRETQYF. CDR3 in DNA: TGTGCCAGCAGCGTAGCTGGACAAGTAAGGGAGACCCAGTACTTC.

The chain uses TRBV13 and TRBJ2-6, with D perhaps assigned TRBD1 or TRBD2 (5 bases each). Germline lookup yields CDR1 PRHDT and CDR2 FYEKMQ (reference sequence). This CDR3 is built from 17 residues. V was clipped by 8 bases and J by 7 bases, with 24 bases between them. CDR3 sequence: CASSPRYVGTGANVLTF. CDR3 in DNA: TGTGCCAGCTCTCCGAGATACGTCGGGACGGGAGCCAACGTCCTGACTTTC.

The genes are TRBV27 and TRBJ2-7; possibly TRBD1 or TRBD2 for D (6 bases each). CDR1 MNHEY and CDR2 SMNVEV come from the germline V gene (reference sequence). The V end lost 10 bases, the J end lost 0 bases, and 13 bases lay between the germline ends. This CDR3 region has 13 residues. CDR3 nucleotides: TGTGCCACCCGGGGGCTTAGCTCCTACGAGCAGTACTTC. Protein sequence: CATRGLSSYEQYF.

The CDR3 here is CASSSRGDGELFF. In DNA form, the CDR3 reads TGTGCCAGCAGCTCCCGCGGGGACGGGGAGCTGTTTTTT. V usage is TRBV11-3 and J usage is TRBJ2-2; possible D gene TRBD2, 6 bases. CDR3 length equals 13 residues. From germline, CDR1 is SGHNT and CDR2 YENEEA. Deletions cut 4 bases from V and 7 bases from J, with 10 bases between.

This chain links TRBV20-1 with TRBJ1-1; TRBD1 is a possible D gene (5 bases). The CDR3 contains 10 residues. The V and J ends lost 6 bases and 7 bases respectively, with 9 bases between them. The germline V gene has CDR1 DFQATT and CDR2 SNEGSKA (reference sequence). CDR3 DNA: TGCAGTGCCACGGACATTGAAGCTTTCTTT. Its translation: CSATDIEAFF.

V and J are TRBV6-1 and TRBJ2-3; D ambiguous. The CDR3 totals 14 residues. Trimming shortened V by 6 bases and J by 0 bases, and 10 bases separated the two germline ends. Germline V gene sequence: CDR1 MNHNS, CDR2 SASEGT. CDR3: CASRFSASTDTQYF. The DNA of the CDR3 is TGTGCCAGCAGGTTCTCTGCTAGCACAGATACGCAGTATTTT.

The V and J genes are TRBV2 and TRBJ1-4; 7 positions match TRBD1. The CDR3 sequence is 15 residues long. Looked up from germline, CDR1 is SNHLY and CDR2 is FYNNEI. V shed 6 bases and J 5 bases; nucleotides not matched to a gene: 9. The CDR3 protein is CASSRRDSANEKLFF. As DNA, the CDR3 is TGTGCCAGCAGCCGCCGGGACAGCGCCAATGAAAAACTGTTTTTT.

The V and J genes are TRBV5-1 and TRBJ2-2, with D perhaps matching TRBD1 (5 bases). V was shortened by 2 bases and J by 0 bases, with 11 bases between the two germline ends. The V gene's germline CDR1 is SGHRS and CDR2 YFSETQ. This CDR3 is built from 16 residues. The CDR3 here is CASSFRAVANTGELFF. CDR3 in DNA: TGCGCCAGCAGCTTCAGGGCCGTTGCGAACACCGGGGAGCTGTTTTTT.

This rearrangement joins TRBV15 to TRBJ2-7; D is undetermined. Per germline, CDR1 LNHNV and CDR2 YYDKDF (reference sequence). Trimming stripped 5 bases from V and 4 bases from J, with 15 bases between. This CDR3 contains 14 residues. CDR3 protein: CATSQIRVSYEQYF. DNA for the CDR3: TGTGCCACCAGCCAAATCCGCGTGTCTTACGAGCAGTACTTC. The whole variable domain, filled in from reference TRBV15 and TRBJ2-7, reads DAMVIQNPRYQVTQFGKPVTLSCSQTLNHNVMYWYQQKSSQAPKLLFHYYDKDFNNEADTPDNFQSRRPNTSFCFLDIRSPGLGDTAMYLCATSQIRVSYEQYFGPGTRLTVT.

The chain combines TRBV2 with TRBJ2-3; either TRBD1 or TRBD2 may supply D (6 bases each). V dropped 3 bases and J dropped 2 bases, with 18 bases sitting between them. Germline CDR1 SNHLY, CDR2 FYNNEI. The CDR3 length is 17 residues. CDR3 coding DNA: TGTGCCAGCAGTGATGGAGGGGGGCGAGTGTTCACAGATACGCAGTATTTT. Protein sequence: CASSDGGGRVFTDTQYF.

Concerning this clone itself: Other DNA sequences from this sample encode an identical CDR3 as well. V and J are TRBV5-1 and TRBJ2-7, with D tentatively TRBD1 (6 bases). V was clipped by 5 bases and J by 4 bases, with 16 bases between them. The CDR3 is made up of 14 amino acids. Per the germline V gene, CDR1 is SGHRS and CDR2 is YFSETQ. CDR3 in DNA: TGCGCCAGCAGTCTGGACGGACAGCCTTACGAGCAGTACTTC. Protein: CASSLDGQPYEQYF.

This clone turned up a few times. The chain links TRBV19 to TRBJ2-7; 13 bases align to TRBD2. J lost 7 bases, V lost 1 base, and 7 bases had no gene match. The V gene's germline CDR1 is LNHDA and CDR2 SQIVND (reference sequence). This CDR3 is 16 amino acids long. The CDR3, as DNA: TGTGCCAGTAGTATAGCCGGGACTAGCGGGACAACGGAGCAGTACTTC. It codes for CASSIAGTSGTTEQYF. The whole variable domain, filled in from reference TRBV19 and TRBJ2-7, reads DGGITQSPKYLFRKEGQNVTLSCEQNLNHDAMYWYRQDPGQGLRLIYYSQIVNDFQKGDIAEGYSVSREKKESFPLTVTSAQKNPTAFYLCASSIAGTSGTTEQYFGPGTRLTVT.

V gene TRBV5-3 combines with J gene TRBJ2-1; 7 bases match TRBD2. TRBV5-3 is marked as an open reading frame, function uncertain. V lost 4 bases to trimming and J lost 0 bases; unmatched junction nucleotides: 7. The CDR3 is made up of 16 amino acids. CDR3 loop: CARSPSGSSSYNEQFF. CDR3 DNA sequence: TGTGCCAGAAGCCCTAGCGGTAGTAGCTCCTACAATGAGCAGTTCTTC.

V gene TRBV2 combines with J gene TRBJ1-4; possible D gene TRBD1, 6 bases. CDR1 and CDR2 from the germline V gene are SNHLY and FYNNEI. The CDR3 extends over 15 amino acids. Trimming shortened V by 7 bases and J by 6 bases, and 18 bases separated the two germline ends. The CDR3 protein is CASTREQGMDEKLFF. Here the CDR3 DNA reads TGTGCCAGCACTCGGGAACAGGGAATGGATGAAAAACTGTTTTTT.

By frequency in the sample, this clone is medium-sized. This chain links TRBV30 with TRBJ1-1; D unresolved. The CDR3 has 11 amino acids. The V gene's germline CDR1 is GTSNPN and CDR2 SVGIG (reference sequence). The CDR3 bases are TGTGTCGCAAGCGAGAACACTGAAGCTTTCTTT. This translates into CVASENTEAFF.

The V and J genes are TRBV12-5 and TRBJ2-5, with 9 positions matching TRBD1. Germline CDR1 LGHNT, CDR2 FRNRAP. V lost 5 bases to trimming and J lost 3 bases; unmatched junction nucleotides: 4. The length of the CDR3 is 14 residues. DNA for the CDR3: TGTGCTAGTGGTACCGGGACAGGGAAAGAGACCCAGTACTTC. Translating it yields CASGTGTGKETQYF. Based on the CDR3 plus reference TRBV12-5 and TRBJ2-5, the full variable domain is DARVTQTPRHKVTEMGQEVTMRCQPILGHNTVFWYRQTMMQGLELLAYFRNRAPLDDSGMPKDRFSAEMPDATLATLKIQPSEPRDSAVYFCASGTGTGKETQYFGPGTRLLVL.

The chain has TRBV5-1 and TRBJ1-1, with D maybe TRBD1 (5 bases). CDR1 SGHRS and CDR2 YFSETQ come from the germline V gene. V was pared by 4 bases and J by 0 bases, with 19 bases between. This CDR3 spans 17 amino acids. In nucleotides, the CDR3 is TGCGCCAGCAGCCGCGGGGGGGGTAGGTCCATGAACACTGAAGCTTTCTTT. The encoded protein is CASSRGGGRSMNTEAFF.

The DNA of the CDR3 is TGTGCCAGCAGCCTCGGGGAGCTGTTTTTT. The encoded protein is CASSLGELFF. The chain employs TRBV7-9 and TRBJ2-2; D is uncertain. Germline assignment: CDR1 SEHNR and CDR2 FQNEAQ (reference sequence). V was pared by 5 bases and J by 7 bases, with 2 bases between. CDR3 size: 10 residues. Variable domain in full (rest from reference TRBV7-9 and TRBJ2-2): DTGVSQNPRHKITKRGQNVTFRCDPISEHNRLYWYRQTLGQGPEFLTYFQNEAQLEKSRLLSDRFSAERPKGSFSTLEIQRTEQGDSAMYLCASSLGELFFGEGSRLTVL.

This clone was detected only a few times. This chain uses TRBV19 with TRBJ2-7; tentatively, D is TRBD1 (5 bases). This CDR3 comprises 14 residues. Per the germline V gene, CDR1 is LNHDA and CDR2 is SQIVND (reference sequence). V was clipped by 1 base and J by 5 bases, with 12 bases between them. The CDR3 spells CASSIGQGTNEQYF. CDR3 in DNA: TGTGCCAGTAGTATAGGGCAGGGTACCAACGAGCAGTACTTC.

Note on this clone: A read error may be the cause here, since a much bigger clone is one base away. The rearrangement uses TRBV2 and TRBJ2-3; maybe TRBD1 (6 bases). The V gene lost 11 bases and the J gene lost 0 bases, with 18 bases spanning the gap. CDR1 is SNHLY, CDR2 FYNNEI, per germline. This CDR3 comprises 15 residues. CDR3 region: CAGGGGGRSTDTQYF. DNA for the CDR3: TGTGCCGGGGGCGGCGGCGGGCGGAGCACAGATACGCAGTATTTT.

The V call is TRBV5-6, the J call TRBJ2-2; 8 bases fit TRBD1. Germline loops: CDR1 SGHDT, CDR2 YYEEEE. This CDR3 is built from 15 residues. J gave up 2 bases and V 3 bases, and 3 bases lay outside the gene matches. The CDR3 coding sequence is TGTGCCAGCAGCTACGGGACAGGCAACACCGGGGAGCTGTTTTTT. Residues: CASSYGTGNTGELFF.